This T cell receptor (beta chain) derives from a study of blood T cells in healthy people across ages. Broader study findings: Whereas aged donors had fewer naive CD4+ cells, long-lived donors had more of them and higher diversity.

PCR was performed a second time for about 7 to 12 cycles using a sample-barcoded 5' primer and a J-beta primer mix. Each TCR beta cDNA got a 12-nucleotide random molecular identifier. One entry per CDR3 protein results from TCRdb running MiXCR on the 5' RACE reads. The data hold around 690,000 distinct CDR3 sequences, with around three fifths observed a single time. Germline lookup yields CDR1 LGHNA and CDR2 YNFKEQ. This CDR3 is 16 amino acids long. The V end lost 0 bases, the J end lost 11 bases, and 17 bases lay between the germline ends. Remarks on this clonotype: No antigen is known for it.

Sequencing was performed on blood. The receptor was isolated from a man in his sixties in good health. The V call is TRBV4-2, the J call TRBJ1-6; a possible D gene is TRBD1 (5 bases). The CDR3 coding sequence is TGTGCCAGCAGCCAAGATCGTGGGGCAGGGAGGGCACCCCTCCACTTT. This codes for CASSQDRGAGRAPLHF.